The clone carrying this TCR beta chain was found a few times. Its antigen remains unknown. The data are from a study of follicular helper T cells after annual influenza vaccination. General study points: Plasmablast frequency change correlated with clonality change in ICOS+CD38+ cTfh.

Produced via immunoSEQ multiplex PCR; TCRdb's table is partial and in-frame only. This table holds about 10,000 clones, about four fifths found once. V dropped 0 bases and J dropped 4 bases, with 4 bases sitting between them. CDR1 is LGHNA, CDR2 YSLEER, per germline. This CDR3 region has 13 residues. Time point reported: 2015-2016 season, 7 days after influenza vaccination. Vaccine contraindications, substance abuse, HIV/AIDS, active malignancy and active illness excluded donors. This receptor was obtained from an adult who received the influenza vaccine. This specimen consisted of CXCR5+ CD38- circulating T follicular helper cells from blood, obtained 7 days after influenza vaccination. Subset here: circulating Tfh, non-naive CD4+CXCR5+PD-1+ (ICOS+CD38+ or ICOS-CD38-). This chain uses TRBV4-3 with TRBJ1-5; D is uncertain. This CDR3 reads CASSQDRNQPQHF. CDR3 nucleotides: TGCGCCAGCAGCCAAGACCGGAATCAGCCCCAGCATTTT.